The 13 T cell receptor beta chains below come from one sample, sequenced in a study of T cell responses to AZD1222 COVID-19 vaccine. Clones were sequenced by immunoSEQ multiplex PCR, and TCRdb holds only the in-frame ones, with some missing. The sample shows roughly 150,000 clones, approximately 90% of them seen only once. The sequencing used peripheral blood, collected 28 days after the second AZD1222 dose. These TCRs come from an adult who received the AZD1222 COVID-19 vaccine.

The chain employs TRBV4-2 and TRBJ1-1; a weak D match, TRBD1 (5 bases). The germline gives CDR1 LGHNA, CDR2 YNFKEQ. Trimming removed 0 bases at V and 1 base at J, with 6 bases between. The CDR3 spans 14 residues. The CDR3 nucleotides read TGTGCCAGCAGCCAAGAGGGGCCGAACACTGAAGCTTTCTTT. Its translation: CASSQEGPNTEAFF.

This clone was detected only once. The chain combines TRBV7-3 with TRBJ2-3; D perhaps matches TRBD1 (5 bases). Deletions cut 1 base from V and 2 bases from J, with 22 bases between. The CDR3 spans 19 residues. CDR1 and CDR2 from the germline V gene are SGHTA and FQGTGA. Written as DNA, the CDR3 is TGTGCCAGCAGCTTAAGGGCATCAGGGTATAGGGGCGACACAGATACGCAGTATTTT. It yields the protein CASSLRASGYRGDTDTQYF.

This rearrangement joins TRBV11-2 to TRBJ1-2, with D tentatively TRBD1 (6 bases). V gave up 4 bases and J gave up 8 bases, with 11 bases separating them. The CDR3 contains 12 residues. Germline CDR1 SGHAT, CDR2 FQNNGV. The CDR3 reads CASSSQGIGYTF. The CDR3 DNA sequence: TGTGCCAGCAGCTCCCAGGGGATCGGCTACACCTTC.

The chain couples TRBV12-3 or TRBV12-4 to TRBJ1-2, with D uncertain. V was cut by 0 bases and J by 8 bases, with 7 bases left in between. The CDR3 is 12 residues long. As DNA, the CDR3 is TGTGCCAGCAGTTTAGCAGGCTGGGGCTACACCTTC. Residues: CASSLAGWGYTF.

J is TRBJ1-2 and V is TRBV9; 11 bases agree with TRBD1. The CDR3 sequence is 16 residues long. Germline CDR1 reads SGDLS; CDR2 reads YYNGEE. The V and J ends lost 3 bases and 4 bases, in that order; junction bases with no gene match: 8. Here the CDR3 DNA reads TGTGCCAGCAGCGACCTCAGGACAGGGGGCGTCTATGGCTACACCTTC. It encodes CASSDLRTGGVYGYTF.

The rearrangement links TRBV9 to TRBJ2-2, with D possibly TRBD2 on 6 matching bases. Germline loops: CDR1 SGDLS, CDR2 YYNGEE. The CDR3 has 16 residues. Deletions cut 3 bases from V and 4 bases from J, with 16 bases between. CDR3 sequence reads: CASSGQTRSPTGELFF. Written as DNA, the CDR3 is TGTGCCAGCAGCGGACAGACTAGATCCCCCACCGGGGAGCTGTTTTTT.

The rearrangement links TRBV5-6 to TRBJ1-2; D not certain. Germline V gene sequence: CDR1 SGHDT, CDR2 YYEEEE. CDR3 length: 14 residues. The V end lost 3 bases, the J end lost 4 bases, and 13 bases lay between the germline ends. The CDR3 DNA reads as TGTGCCAGCAGCTACGTGGCTCTAGGCTATGGCTACACCTTC. It encodes CASSYVALGYGYTF. Looking up the rest from reference TRBV5-6 and TRBJ1-2 gives the full variable domain: DAGVTQSPTHLIKTRGQQVTLRCSPKSGHDTVSWYQQALGQGPQFIFQYYEEEERQRGNFPDRFSGHQFPNYSSELNVNALLLGDSALYLCASSYVALGYGYTFGSGTRLTVV.

This sequence joins TRBV9 and TRBJ1-3; 9 bases are shared with TRBD1. The CDR3 consists of 16 residues. The V gene's germline CDR1 is SGDLS and CDR2 YYNGEE. The V and J ends lost 1 base and 4 bases, in that order; junction bases with no gene match: 6. Written as DNA, the CDR3 is TGTGCCAGCAGCGTATACGGGACAGGGTCCGGAAACACCATATATTTT. Amino acids: CASSVYGTGSGNTIYF.

The J gene is TRBJ2-2, the V gene TRBV29-1; D perhaps matches TRBD1 (6 bases). The V end was cut by 7 bases, the J end by 1 base, with 10 bases between. This CDR3 spans 13 amino acids. Germline CDR1 is SQVTM and CDR2 is ANQGSEA. CDR3 region: CSERTENTGELFF. Here the CDR3 DNA reads TGCAGCGAGCGGACAGAGAACACCGGGGAGCTGTTTTTT.

DNA for the CDR3: TGTGCCAGCAGGGGGACTAGTTCCAGTGAGCAGTTCTTC. Amino acid sequence: CASRGTSSSEQFF. J is TRBJ2-1 and V is TRBV2; 8 nucleotides match TRBD2. The CDR3 is 13 residues long. Unmatched junction bases numbered 7, after V lost 6 bases and J lost 9 bases. The germline V gene encodes CDR1 SNHLY and CDR2 FYNNEI.

The rearrangement links TRBV19 to TRBJ2-2; a possible D gene is TRBD2 (6 bases). The CDR3 is 14 residues long. Germline CDR1 LNHDA, CDR2 SQIVND (reference sequence). Trimming took off 1 base at V and 6 bases at J, with 9 bases between the two ends. CDR3 in DNA: TGTGCCAGTAGTATAGGCGGAGGGGCCGGGGAGCTGTTTTTT. Amino acids: CASSIGGGAGELFF.

The V and J genes are TRBV6-5 and TRBJ2-1; 9 nucleotides line up with TRBD1. Germline loops: CDR1 MNHEY, CDR2 SVGAGI. Unmatched junction bases numbered 4, after V lost 1 base and J lost 9 bases. The CDR3 length is 14 residues. CDR3 sequence: CASSYLDRGGEQFF. CDR3 coding DNA: TGTGCCAGCAGTTACTTAGACAGGGGGGGTGAGCAGTTCTTC.

The CDR3, as DNA: TGTGCCAGTAGGGCAGCAGGGGGCGCTGGGATTCAGTACTTC. Amino acids: CASRAAGGAGIQYF. The chain joins TRBV19 to TRBJ2-4; 8 bases match TRBD1. There are 14 residues in the CDR3. The ends lost 6 bases at V and 10 bases at J; junction bases unmatched: 11. CDR1 LNHDA and CDR2 SQIVND come from the germline V gene (reference sequence).